The source of this T cell receptor beta chain is a study of response to subunit inactivated influenza vaccine. Each CDR3 protein gets one entry after TCRdb re-called the RT-PCR reads with MiXCR. This table holds roughly 780,000 distinct CDR3 sequences, roughly 18% found once. The CDR3 runs to 16 residues. Germline loops: CDR1 MGHRA, CDR2 YSYEKL. V lost 4 bases to trimming and J lost 6 bases; unmatched junction nucleotides: 8. The sequencing used PBMCs from blood, collected 5 days after vaccination. The TCR was taken from a man aged 50-60 years who received an inactivated influenza vaccine. V and J are TRBV4-1 and TRBJ1-6; 8 bases line up with TRBD1. The CDR3 DNA reads as TGCGCCAGCAGCCTGCGGACAGGGCTTGGTAATTCACCCCTCCACTTT. Protein product: CASSLRTGLGNSPLHF.